The clone carrying this T cell receptor beta chain has at least ten counts. Its specificity is not known. Between the trimmed V and J ends, which lost 1 base and 1 base, there was a span of 13 bases. The CDR3 is 16 amino acids. CDR1 is SGHTA, CDR2 FQGTGA, per germline. Library preparation tagged each individual cDNA molecule with a unique molecular identifier. TCRdb passed the RACE reads through MiXCR, listing each CDR3 protein once. The table includes 35,000 to 50,000 distinct CDR3 sequences, roughly a tenth detected once. Sample time point: pre-sensitization, week 0. Treatment of the sample: therapeutic diphenylcyclopropenone sensitization with weekly scalp DPC. These data originate in a study of human T cells and chemical hapten exposure. Study details: DPC 0.01% went on the upper back by patch test, with reading at 6 days. The variation in per-sample TCR yields arose mainly from small differences in pooled library volumes.

The study's findings and limits: Donors, who had alopecia, may show an immune response that differs from healthy people's.

J is TRBJ2-5 and V is TRBV7-3, with D maybe TRBD1 (5 bases). The receptor was derived from a man between 25 and 39 years old with alopecia areata. Some clones in this sample may be carry-over from other donors' samples. This specimen consisted of whole blood, obtained in connection with sensitization to the hapten diphenylcyclopropenone (DPC). The CDR3 DNA sequence: TGTGCCAGCAGCTTAAAGTGGCAGGGCCTCCAAGAGACCCAGTACTTC. Its protein product is CASSLKWQGLQETQYF.